This entry describes one T cell receptor (beta chain). Its specificity is unknown. Over several immunoSEQ plates, each subset's genomic DNA was distributed in even portions. The protocol was immunoSEQ multiplex PCR, while the TCRdb copy is restricted to in-frame clones and leaves out a portion. Here the sample spans a few hundred thousand clones, roughly 85% being singletons. These data are taken from a study of shared clonotypes between healthy human individuals. J gave up 2 bases and V 1 base, and 7 bases lay outside the gene matches. This CDR3 contains 16 residues. Germline loops: CDR1 LGHNA, CDR2 YNFKEQ. Study findings and constraints: Investigators collected only blood, and repertoires in tissues likely differ.

Donors were healthy HIV-negative adults without recent acute infections or vaccinations. Sequencing input: PBMCs. The receptor comes from a woman between 35 and 50 years old in good health. Some clones in this sample may be carry-over from other donors' samples. The genes are TRBV4-2 and TRBJ2-7, with TRBD2 identical over 8 bases. The CDR3 coding sequence is TGTGCCAGCAGCCAAGTTACTAGCGGCTTTGCCTACGAGCAGTACTTC. It is translated as CASSQVTSGFAYEQYF.